A selection of T cell receptor beta chains follows, all from one sample in a study of T-cell reconstitution after alpha-beta-depleted transplantation in children. One entry per CDR3 protein results from TCRdb running MiXCR on the PCR reads. The sample includes a few hundred thousand distinct CDR3 sequences, around 15% seen only once; the top ten take around 30%. This material consisted of PBMCs, mostly from graft donor cells, taken 360 days after TCRalphabeta/CD19-depleted stem cell transplant. The source of these receptors is a boy under two years old who had a stem cell transplant for Wiskott-Aldrich syndrome, so the T cells may come from the graft donor. The CDR3 runs from the conserved cysteine through the conserved F or W. A D gene is named only where the DNA matches it firmly. Size values are once, few and many counts, or a class for expanded clones, and some rows have none.

d_gene	abundance	v_gene	j_gene	CDR3nt	CDR3aa
.	.	TRBV27	TRBJ1-3	TGTGCCAGCAGCCCCGTGAGGGACTCTGGAAACACCATATATTTT	CASSPVRDSGNTIYF
.	.	TRBV5-1	TRBJ2-3	TGCGCCAGCAGCTTGGAAACTAGGGGCGGGGATACGCAGTATTTT	CASSLETRGGDTQYF
TRBD2	few	TRBV12-3/TRBV12-4	TRBJ2-3	TGTGCCAGCAGTCGACGGACTAGTTTCACAGATACGCAGTATTTT	CASSRRTSFTDTQYF
TRBD2	few	TRBV14	TRBJ2-1	TGTGCCAGCAGCCTATTCGAACTAGCGGGGGGGCGCAATGAGCAGTTCTTC	CASSLFELAGGRNEQFF
.	.	TRBV11-1	TRBJ2-1	TGTGCCAGCAGCCCCCGATATGGCGCAGGGGCGCCCTACAATGAGCAGTTCTTC	CASSPRYGAGAPYNEQFF
TRBD2	few	TRBV6-5	TRBJ2-7	TGTGCCAGCAGTTTAGAAATGGGAGGGTTCGAGCAGTACTTC	CASSLEMGGFEQYF
.	many	TRBV11-2	TRBJ2-7	TGTGCCAGCAGCCTTAACCGGGACTCTTCCTACGAGCAGTACTTC	CASSLNRDSSYEQYF
.	.	TRBV29-1	TRBJ2-2	TGCAGCGCCCAGAGGTCAGGGGCGAACACCGGGGAGCTGTTTTTT	CSAQRSGANTGELFF
.	.	TRBV24-1	TRBJ2-3	TGTGCCACCAGTAGAACAGGGAGGGCAGATACGCAGTATTTT	CATSRTGRADTQYF
.	few	TRBV11-2	TRBJ2-5	TGTGCCAGCAGAGGGCCCGTCCAAGAGACCCAGTACTTC	CASRGPVQETQYF
TRBD2	few	TRBV20-1	TRBJ2-1	TGCAGTGCTAGAGATCTTTTGGCTAGCGGGAGTCCGAGCTCCTACAATGAGCAGTTCTTC	CSARDLLASGSPSSYNEQFF
TRBD2	once	TRBV12-3/TRBV12-4	TRBJ2-2	TGTGCCAGCAGTTTAGGATTGATTAGCGGGAGATGGGACACCGGGGAGCTGTTTTTT	CASSLGLISGRWDTGELFF
.	.	TRBV11-1	TRBJ1-2	TGTGCCAGCAGCATCGGTCGGGCCTTCGAGAGGCCTAACTATGGCTACACCTTC	CASSIGRAFERPNYGYTF
TRBD1	.	TRBV18	TRBJ2-7	TGTGCCAGCTCACCACATCGGGGACAGGGGGCTTACGAGCAGTACTTC	CASSPHRGQGAYEQYF
.	few	TRBV5-1	TRBJ2-1	TGCGCCAGCAGCTTGTCCACCAAAGTCAATGAGCAGTTCTTC	CASSLSTKVNEQFF
.	.	TRBV4-3	TRBJ2-1	TGCGCCAGCAGCCAACTAATATCCGGGGGTTTCTACAATGAGCAGTTCTTC	CASSQLISGGFYNEQFF
TRBD2	.	TRBV6-1	TRBJ2-3	TGTGCCAGCAGCGGACTAGCGGGGGCAGATACGCAGTATTTT	CASSGLAGADTQYF
.	few	TRBV15	TRBJ1-3	TGTGCCACCAGCGGGGGTACAGGGTTTGGAAACACCATATATTTT	CATSGGTGFGNTIYF
.	.	TRBV7-2	TRBJ2-4	TGTGCCAGCAGCTTAGAGGATCGGGCGAGGAACATTCAGTACTTC	CASSLEDRARNIQYF
TRBD2	.	TRBV5-1	TRBJ2-5	TGCGCCAGCAGCCAATCCAGGCTAGCGGGACAATTGGAGACCCAGTACTTC	CASSQSRLAGQLETQYF
.	few	TRBV27	TRBJ1-1	TGTGCCAGCAGTTCGGCGGGACGGAACACTGAAGCTTTCTTT	CASSSAGRNTEAFF
TRBD1	many	TRBV6-5	TRBJ2-5	TGTGCCAGCAGTTCCGGGACAGGGGGCCCAGAGACCCAGTACTTC	CASSSGTGGPETQYF
.	.	TRBV28	TRBJ1-4	TGTGCCAGCAGTCGCATCGACAGCGCCGAAAAACTGTTTTTT	CASSRIDSAEKLFF
.	many	TRBV12-3/TRBV12-4	TRBJ2-7	TGTGCCAGCAGTTTAGATCCCTCCTACGAGCAGTACTTC	CASSLDPSYEQYF
.	.	TRBV12-3/TRBV12-4	TRBJ2-1	TGTGCCAGCAGTTTAGAGCCGACTACTTTGGGGCTAGATGAGCAGTTCTTC	CASSLEPTTLGLDEQFF
TRBD1	.	TRBV20-1	TRBJ2-7	TGCAGTGCTATGGCAGGGGGTGACTCCTACGAGCAGTACTTC	CSAMAGGDSYEQYF
.	.	TRBV6-1	TRBJ2-7	TGTGCCAGTACCCTACAGGTCACCAAAGCCTACGAGCAGTACTTC	CASTLQVTKAYEQYF
.	.	TRBV5-5	TRBJ2-2	TGTGCCAGCAGCTTGACGGGGGCCTTTTCGAACACCGGGGAGCTGTTTTTT	CASSLTGAFSNTGELFF
.	many	TRBV5-1	TRBJ2-4	TGCGCCAGCAGCTTGGGTGGGGGAGCCAAAAACATTCAGTACTTC	CASSLGGGAKNIQYF
TRBD2	.	TRBV24-1	TRBJ2-5	TGTGCCACCAGTGATTGGGACGGGAGGAGAGAGACCCAGTACTTC	CATSDWDGRRETQYF
.	few	TRBV3-1	TRBJ1-5	TGTGCCAGCAGCCTACTCTCGGGAGGGCAGCCCCAGCATTTT	CASSLLSGGQPQHF
.	few	TRBV12-3/TRBV12-4	TRBJ2-3	TGTGCCAGCAAAACCACAGGAGAGGGCACAGATACGCAGTATTTT	CASKTTGEGTDTQYF
TRBD1	.	TRBV7-2	TRBJ1-1	TGTGCCAGCAAAGGGGACAGAGCCCGTTACACTGAAGCTTTCTTT	CASKGDRARYTEAFF
TRBD1	few	TRBV5-1	TRBJ2-5	TGCGCCAGCAGCCGACAGGGAACCAGAGAGACCCAGTACTTC	CASSRQGTRETQYF
.	few	TRBV20-1	TRBJ2-7	TGCAGTGCGGAGGACCCGGACAGGAGGGGAAACGAGCAGTACTTC	CSAEDPDRRGNEQYF
.	.	TRBV3-1	TRBJ2-3	TGTGCCAGCAGCCAAGAGACCGGGGGTCTCACAGATACGCAGTATTTT	CASSQETGGLTDTQYF
.	few	TRBV6-5	TRBJ2-2	TGTGCCAGCAGTTACCTGGACTTGAACACCGGGGAGCTGTTTTTT	CASSYLDLNTGELFF
.	.	TRBV28	TRBJ2-5	TGTGCCAGCAGTCCCCCGGGGAAAGGGGCTGAGACCCAGTACTTC	CASSPPGKGAETQYF
.	.	TRBV5-1	TRBJ2-7	TGCGCCAGCAAAAGGGGGGGGTACAGGGACTACGAGCAGTACTTC	CASKRGGYRDYEQYF
.	.	TRBV2	TRBJ1-1	TGTGCCAGCAACCGGGGTCCGAACACTGAAGCTTTCTTT	CASNRGPNTEAFF
TRBD2	many	TRBV20-1	TRBJ2-3	TGCAGTGCTAGGTGGGCGGGAGGAACAGATACGCAGTATTTT	CSARWAGGTDTQYF
.	.	TRBV28	TRBJ2-7	TGTGCCAGCAGTCCCGCACAGGGACCTGTAGGCGAGCAGTACTTC	CASSPAQGPVGEQYF
.	few	TRBV6-5	TRBJ2-7	TGTGCCAGCAGTTACATCCCCTCCTCCTACGAGCAGTACTTC	CASSYIPSSYEQYF
TRBD2	few	TRBV20-1	TRBJ2-1	TGCAGTGCTAGAGATCCTAGCGGGGGCTACAACGGAAGGAATGAGCAGTTCTTC	CSARDPSGGYNGRNEQFF
TRBD2	few	TRBV5-1	TRBJ2-6	TGCGCCAGCAGGGCCCAGCGGGGGGCTGGGGCCAACGTCCTGACTTTC	CASRAQRGAGANVLTF
TRBD2	few	TRBV10-3	TRBJ2-3	TGTGCCATCAGTGCCCCAGCGGGGGGGTATGTAGATACGCAGTATTTT	CAISAPAGGYVDTQYF
TRBD1	few	TRBV4-2	TRBJ2-1	TGTGCCAGCAGCCCTCAGGGGGCCTCCTACAATGAGCAGTTCTTC	CASSPQGASYNEQFF
TRBD2	many	TRBV10-3	TRBJ2-3	TGTGCCATCCTGGGTAGCGGGAGAAAAGATACGCAGTATTTT	CAILGSGRKDTQYF
.	.	TRBV15	TRBJ1-6	TGTGCCACCAGCTTCCCCGGGAAGGGTTCACCCCTCCACTTT	CATSFPGKGSPLHF
.	few	TRBV2	TRBJ1-2	TGTGCCAGCAGTGAATTAGGGATCTATGGCTACACCTTC	CASSELGIYGYTF
.	.	TRBV5-1	TRBJ2-7	TGCGCCAGCAGCTTAATACTAGCTTACGAGCAGTACTTC	CASSLILAYEQYF
.	.	TRBV20-1	TRBJ2-1	TGCAGTGCTAGTCGAAGGTCGAATGAGCAGTTCTTC	CSASRRSNEQFF
TRBD1	.	TRBV15	TRBJ2-7	TGTGCCACCAGCAGACTTTGGGACAGGTCCTACGAGCAGTACTTC	CATSRLWDRSYEQYF
.	few	TRBV5-5	TRBJ2-7	TGTGCCAGCAGGACAAGTATAGGGACCTACGAGCAGTACTTC	CASRTSIGTYEQYF
.	few	TRBV12-3/TRBV12-4	TRBJ2-6	TGTGCCAGCAGGGGTCGTACCGGACAGTTCTCTGGGGCCAACGTCCTGACTTTC	CASRGRTGQFSGANVLTF
.	few	TRBV20-1	TRBJ2-1	TGCAGTGCTAGACTCCCTTTATGGAATGAGCAGTTCTTC	CSARLPLWNEQFF
.	many	TRBV7-6	TRBJ2-5	TGTGCCAGCAGCTTAGCGCTTACATATCAAGAGACCCAGTACTTC	CASSLALTYQETQYF
.	few	TRBV15	TRBJ2-7	TGTGCCACCAGCAGAGAGCCATTCTCCTACGAACAGTACTTC	CATSREPFSYEQYF
.	few	TRBV12-3/TRBV12-4	TRBJ2-3	TGTGCCAGCAGTTCCCTTATTATCACAGATACGCAGTATTTT	CASSSLIITDTQYF
.	.	TRBV2	TRBJ2-2	TGTGCCAGCAGAATACGGAGGCCCGGGGAGCTGTTTTTT	CASRIRRPGELFF